This T cell receptor (beta chain) was sequenced during a study of shared clonotypes between healthy human individuals. Study observations and caveats: Expectations were that clonotype sharing among donors would be affected by sequencing depth. Shared clonotypes: 4.5% to 6.5% naive CD4, about 3.5% naive CD8, about 2.5% memory CD4, 0.4% to 0.45% memory CD8. The researchers took only blood, and tissue repertoires probably look different.

As regards this clone: Its antigen is currently unknown.

TCRdb keeps only in-frame clones here, not all; method: immunoSEQ multiplex PCR. The sample consists of 2 million to 2.5 million clones, approximately 94% of them appearing once. CDR3 size: 14 residues. V lost 0 bases and J lost 3, with 9 bases in between. The germline V gene has CDR1 MNHNS and CDR2 SASEGT. None of the donors, who were healthy HIV-negative adults, had recently had acute infections or vaccinations. The TCR sequence derives from a man aged 18 to 29 in good health. The chain combines TRBV6-1 with TRBJ2-7; D remains ambiguous. Sequencing was done on a sample of naive CD4+ T cells sorted from blood. The subset was: CD45RA+ positively selected. CDR3 bases: TGTGCCAGCAGTGAAGCAGGCAGGAACTACGAGCAGTACTTC. Translated: CASSEAGRNYEQYF.